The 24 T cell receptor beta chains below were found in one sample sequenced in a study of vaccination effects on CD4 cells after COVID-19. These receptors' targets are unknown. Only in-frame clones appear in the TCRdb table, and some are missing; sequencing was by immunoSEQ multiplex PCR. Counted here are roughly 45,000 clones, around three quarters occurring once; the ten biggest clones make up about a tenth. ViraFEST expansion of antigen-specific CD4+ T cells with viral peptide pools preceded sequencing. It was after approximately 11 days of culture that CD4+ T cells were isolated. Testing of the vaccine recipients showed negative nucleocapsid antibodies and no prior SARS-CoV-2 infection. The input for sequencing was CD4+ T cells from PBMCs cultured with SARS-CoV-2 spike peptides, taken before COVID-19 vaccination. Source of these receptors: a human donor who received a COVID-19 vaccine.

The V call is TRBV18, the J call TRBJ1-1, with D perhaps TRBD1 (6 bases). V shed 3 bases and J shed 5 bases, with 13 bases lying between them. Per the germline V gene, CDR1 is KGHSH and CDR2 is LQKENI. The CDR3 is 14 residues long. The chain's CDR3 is CASSPTTGSTEAFF. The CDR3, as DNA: TGTGCCAGCTCACCCACCACAGGGAGTACTGAAGCTTTCTTT. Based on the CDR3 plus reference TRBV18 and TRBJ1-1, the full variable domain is NAGVMQNPRHLVRRRGQEARLRCSPMKGHSHVYWYRQLPEEGLKFMVYLQKENIIDESGMPKERFSAEFPKEGPSILRIQQVVRGDSAAYFCASSPTTGSTEAFFGQGTRLTVV.

The CDR3 sequence: CASGQGAGYEQYV. The CDR3 region has the DNA TGTGCCAGCGGCCAGGGGGCGGGATACGAGCAGTACGTC. The rearrangement uses TRBV6-6 and TRBJ2-7; 8 bases align to TRBD1. This CDR3 is built from 13 residues. CDR1 is MNHNY, CDR2 SVGAGI, per germline (reference sequence). V lost 8 bases, J lost 4 bases, and 7 bases stayed unmatched.

CDR3 sequence reads: CASTSPIRGETQYF. For the CDR3, the DNA is TGTGCCAGCACCTCACCCATAAGGGGAGAGACCCAGTACTTC. The gene calls are TRBV6-5 and TRBJ2-5, with D tentatively TRBD1 (5 bases). The CDR3 spans 14 residues. Trimming pared 7 bases from V and 4 bases from J, leaving 16 bases between. The germline gives CDR1 MNHEY, CDR2 SVGAGI.

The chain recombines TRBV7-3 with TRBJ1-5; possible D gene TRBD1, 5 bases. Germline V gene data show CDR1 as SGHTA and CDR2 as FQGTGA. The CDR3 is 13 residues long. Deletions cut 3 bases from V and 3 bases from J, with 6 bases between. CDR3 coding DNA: TGTGCCAGCAGCTTGACAGCCAATCAGCCCCAGCATTTT. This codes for CASSLTANQPQHF.

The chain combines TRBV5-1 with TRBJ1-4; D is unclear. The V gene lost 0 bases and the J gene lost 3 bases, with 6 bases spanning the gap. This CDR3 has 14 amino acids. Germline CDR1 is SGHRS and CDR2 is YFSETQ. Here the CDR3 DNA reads TGCGCCAGCAGCTTGGAACACTCTAATGAAAAACTGTTTTTT. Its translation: CASSLEHSNEKLFF.

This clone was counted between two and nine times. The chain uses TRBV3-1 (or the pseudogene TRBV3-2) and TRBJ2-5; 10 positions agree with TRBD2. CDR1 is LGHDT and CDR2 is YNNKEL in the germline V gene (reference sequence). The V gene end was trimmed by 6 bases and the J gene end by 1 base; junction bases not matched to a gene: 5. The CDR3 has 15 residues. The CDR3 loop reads CASSGLADFQETQYF. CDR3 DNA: TGTGCCAGCAGTGGACTAGCGGACTTCCAAGAGACCCAGTACTTC.

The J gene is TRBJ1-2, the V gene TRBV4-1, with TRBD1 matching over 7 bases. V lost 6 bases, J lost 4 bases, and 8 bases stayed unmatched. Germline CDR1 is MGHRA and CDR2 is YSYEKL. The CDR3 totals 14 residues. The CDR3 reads CASSQDRSAYGYTF. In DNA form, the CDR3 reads TGCGCCAGCAGTCAGGACAGGTCCGCCTATGGCTACACCTTC.

The CDR3 loop is CATRRPLGSGGNSYEQYV. The CDR3 DNA sequence: TGTGCCACAAGAAGACCCCTTGGGAGCGGGGGCAACTCCTACGAGCAGTACGTC. The V call is TRBV13, the J call TRBJ2-7; 8 nucleotides line up with TRBD2. The CDR3 consists of 18 residues. Germline CDR1 is PRHDT and CDR2 is FYEKMQ (reference sequence). Unmatched junction bases numbered 20, after V lost 10 bases and J lost 0 bases.

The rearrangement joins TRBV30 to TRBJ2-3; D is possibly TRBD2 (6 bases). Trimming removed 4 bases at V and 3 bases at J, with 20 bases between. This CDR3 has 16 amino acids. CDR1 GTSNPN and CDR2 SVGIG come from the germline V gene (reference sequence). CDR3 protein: CAWTTGPGLATDTQYF. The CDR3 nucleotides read TGTGCCTGGACCACTGGTCCGGGACTCGCGACAGATACGCAGTATTTT.

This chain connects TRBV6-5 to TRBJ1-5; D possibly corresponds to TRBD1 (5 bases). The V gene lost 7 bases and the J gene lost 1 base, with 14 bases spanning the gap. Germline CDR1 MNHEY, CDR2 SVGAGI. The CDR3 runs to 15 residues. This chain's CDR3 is CASKRGQGSNQPQHF. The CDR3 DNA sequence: TGTGCCAGCAAAAGGGGTCAGGGAAGCAATCAGCCCCAGCATTTT.

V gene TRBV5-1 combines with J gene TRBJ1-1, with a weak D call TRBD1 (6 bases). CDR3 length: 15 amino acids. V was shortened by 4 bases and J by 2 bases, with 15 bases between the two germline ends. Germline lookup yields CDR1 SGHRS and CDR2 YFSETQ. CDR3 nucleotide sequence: TGCGCCAGCAGCCCGGACAGTTTCACTAACACTGAAGCTTTCTTT. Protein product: CASSPDSFTNTEAFF.

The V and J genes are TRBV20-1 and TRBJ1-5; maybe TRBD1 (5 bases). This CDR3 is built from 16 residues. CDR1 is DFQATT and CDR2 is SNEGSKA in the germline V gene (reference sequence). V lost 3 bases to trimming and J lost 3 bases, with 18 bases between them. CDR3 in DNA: TGCAGTGCTAGTTTAGAAGCTACAGGAAACAATCAGCCCCAGCATTTT. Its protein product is CSASLEATGNNQPQHF.

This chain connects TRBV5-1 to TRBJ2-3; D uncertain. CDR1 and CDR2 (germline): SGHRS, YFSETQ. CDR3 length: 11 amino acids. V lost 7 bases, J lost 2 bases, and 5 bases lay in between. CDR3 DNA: TGCGCCAGCTCCAACACAGATACGCAGTATTTT. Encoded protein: CASSNTDTQYF. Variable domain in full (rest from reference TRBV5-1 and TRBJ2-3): KAGVTQTPRYLIKTRGQQVTLSCSPISGHRSVSWYQQTPGQGLQFLFEYFSETQRNKGNFPGRFSGRQFSNSRSEMNVSTLELGDSALYLCASSNTDTQYFGPGTRLTVL.

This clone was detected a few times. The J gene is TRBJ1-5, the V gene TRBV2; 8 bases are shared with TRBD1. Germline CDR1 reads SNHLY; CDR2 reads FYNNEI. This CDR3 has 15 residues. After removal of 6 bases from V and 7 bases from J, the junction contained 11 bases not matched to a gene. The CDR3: CASSPGQGPTQPQHF. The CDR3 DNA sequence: TGTGCCAGCAGCCCCGGACAGGGACCAACCCAGCCCCAGCATTTT.

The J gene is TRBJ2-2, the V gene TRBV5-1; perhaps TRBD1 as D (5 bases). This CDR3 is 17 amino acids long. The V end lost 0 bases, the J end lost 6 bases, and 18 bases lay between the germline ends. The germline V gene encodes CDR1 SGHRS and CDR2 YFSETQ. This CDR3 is CASSLATGILGAGELFF. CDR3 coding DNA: TGCGCCAGCAGCTTGGCCACAGGAATATTAGGGGCCGGGGAGCTGTTTTTT.

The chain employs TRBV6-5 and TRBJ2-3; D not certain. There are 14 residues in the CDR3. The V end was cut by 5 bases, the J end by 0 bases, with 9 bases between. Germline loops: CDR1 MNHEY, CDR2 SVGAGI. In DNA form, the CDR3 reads TGTGCCAGCAGTCGGACGGCTAGCACAGATACGCAGTATTTT. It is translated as CASSRTASTDTQYF.

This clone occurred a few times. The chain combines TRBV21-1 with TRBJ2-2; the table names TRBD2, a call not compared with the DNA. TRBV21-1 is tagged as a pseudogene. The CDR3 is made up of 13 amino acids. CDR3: CASGRGDTGELFF. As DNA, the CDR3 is TGTGCCAGCGGGAGGGGGGACACCGGGGAGCTGTTTTTT.

The CDR3 here is CASSFRREQFF. For the CDR3, the DNA is TGTGCCAGCAGTTTTAGACGGGAGCAGTTCTTC. V gene TRBV12-3 or TRBV12-4 combines with J gene TRBJ2-1; D ambiguous. Trimming took 3 bases from V and 10 from J, leaving 7 bases between them. This CDR3 is built from 11 residues.

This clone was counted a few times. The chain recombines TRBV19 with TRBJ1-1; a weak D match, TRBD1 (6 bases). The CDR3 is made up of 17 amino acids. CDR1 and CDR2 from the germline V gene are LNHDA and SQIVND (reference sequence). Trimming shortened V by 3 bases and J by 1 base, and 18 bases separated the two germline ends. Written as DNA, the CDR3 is TGTGCCAGTAGTATGTTGAAGACAGGAGCCTCGAACACTGAAGCTTTCTTT. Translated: CASSMLKTGASNTEAFF.

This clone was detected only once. The CDR3 DNA is TGCAGTGCTAGTCGCTTCTCGGTGGGCACAGATACGCAGTATTTT. This encodes CSASRFSVGTDTQYF. The rearrangement joins TRBV20-1 to TRBJ2-3; no reliable D call. Germline loops: CDR1 DFQATT, CDR2 SNEGSKA (reference sequence). V lost 3 bases to trimming and J lost 1 base, with 14 bases between them. CDR3 length equals 15 residues.

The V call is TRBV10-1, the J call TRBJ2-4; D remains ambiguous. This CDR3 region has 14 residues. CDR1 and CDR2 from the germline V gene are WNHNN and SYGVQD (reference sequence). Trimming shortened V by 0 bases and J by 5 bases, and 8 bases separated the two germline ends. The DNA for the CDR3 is TGCGCCAGCAGTGAGTCTCCGGCCGAAAACATTCAGTACTTC. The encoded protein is CASSESPAENIQYF.

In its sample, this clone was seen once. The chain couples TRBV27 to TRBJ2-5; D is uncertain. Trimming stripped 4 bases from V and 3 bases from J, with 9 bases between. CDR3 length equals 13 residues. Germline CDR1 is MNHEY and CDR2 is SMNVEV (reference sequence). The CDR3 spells CASSSDWEETQYF. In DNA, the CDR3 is TGTGCCAGCAGTTCTGACTGGGAAGAGACCCAGTACTTC.

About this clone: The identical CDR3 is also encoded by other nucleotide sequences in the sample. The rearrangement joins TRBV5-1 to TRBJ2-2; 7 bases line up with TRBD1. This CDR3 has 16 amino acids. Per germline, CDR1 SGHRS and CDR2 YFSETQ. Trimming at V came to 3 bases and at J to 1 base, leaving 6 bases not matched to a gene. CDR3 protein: CASSSFRTGNTGELFF. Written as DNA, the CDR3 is TGCGCCAGCAGCTCATTTCGGACAGGGAACACCGGGGAGCTGTTTTTT.

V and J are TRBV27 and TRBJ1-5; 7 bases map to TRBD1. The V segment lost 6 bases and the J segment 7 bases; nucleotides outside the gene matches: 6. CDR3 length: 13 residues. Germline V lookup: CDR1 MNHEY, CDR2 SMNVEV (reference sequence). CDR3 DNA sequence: TGTGCCAGCAGCATAGACAGGGACCAGCCCCAGCATTTT. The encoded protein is CASSIDRDQPQHF.